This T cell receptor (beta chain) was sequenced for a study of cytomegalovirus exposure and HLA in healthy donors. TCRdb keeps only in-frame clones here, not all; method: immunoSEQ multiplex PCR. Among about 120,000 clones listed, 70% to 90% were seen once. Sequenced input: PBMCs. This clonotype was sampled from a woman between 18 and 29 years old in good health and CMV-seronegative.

CDR3 sequence (DNA): TGCGCCAGCAGGGCCCCCGAGGACACCGGGGAGCTGTTTTTT. Translated: CASRAPEDTGELFF. The rearrangement uses TRBV10-2 and TRBJ2-2; D ambiguous. V lost 6 bases to trimming and J lost 3 bases, with 11 bases between them. The CDR3 sequence is 14 residues long. Germline CDR1 is WSHSY and CDR2 is SAAADI.